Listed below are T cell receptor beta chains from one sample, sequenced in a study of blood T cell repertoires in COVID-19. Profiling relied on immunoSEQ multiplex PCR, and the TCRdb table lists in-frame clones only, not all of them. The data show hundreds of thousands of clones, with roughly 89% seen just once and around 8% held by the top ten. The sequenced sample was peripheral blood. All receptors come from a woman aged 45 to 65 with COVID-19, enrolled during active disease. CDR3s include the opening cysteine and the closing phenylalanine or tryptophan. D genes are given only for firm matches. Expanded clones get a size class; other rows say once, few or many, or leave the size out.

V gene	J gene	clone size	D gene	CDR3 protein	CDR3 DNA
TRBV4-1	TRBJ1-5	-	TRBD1	CASSQASRDRGRNQPQHF	TGCGCCAGCAGCCAAGCGTCCCGGGACAGGGGAAGGAATCAGCCCCAGCATTTT
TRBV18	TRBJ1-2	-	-	CASSPRERGHGYTF	TGTGCCAGCTCACCACGGGAGCGCGGCCATGGCTACACCTTC
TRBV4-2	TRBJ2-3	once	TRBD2	CASSQASGGAVDTQYF	TGTGCCAGCAGCCAAGCTAGCGGGGGGGCCGTAGATACGCAGTATTTT
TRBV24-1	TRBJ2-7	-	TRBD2	CATSDSSPGREGHEQYF	TGTGCCACCAGTGATTCCTCGCCAGGGAGGGAAGGGCACGAGCAGTACTTC
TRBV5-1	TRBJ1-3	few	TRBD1	CASSSTGPGNTIYF	TGCGCCAGCAGCTCGACAGGGCCTGGAAACACCATATATTTT
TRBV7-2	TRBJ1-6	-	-	CASSVYQSPLHF	TGTGCCAGCAGTGTGTATCAGTCACCCCTCCACTTT
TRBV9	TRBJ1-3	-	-	CASSVAFTASGNTIYF	TGTGCCAGCAGCGTAGCTTTCACAGCCTCTGGAAACACCATATATTTT
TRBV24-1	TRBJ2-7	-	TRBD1	CATGTPGQDDDLSSYEQYF	TGTGCCACCGGAACTCCGGGACAGGATGATGACTTGAGCTCCTACGAGCAGTACTTC
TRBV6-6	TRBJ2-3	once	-	CASSDRETQDTQYF	TGTGCCAGCAGTGACCGGGAAACTCAAGATACGCAGTATTTT
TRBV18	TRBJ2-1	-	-	CASSSSSYNEQFF	TGTGCCAGCTCTTCCAGCTCCTACAATGAGCAGTTCTTC
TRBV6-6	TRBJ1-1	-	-	CASSYSWAAFF	TGTGCCAGCAGTTACTCATGGGCAGCTTTCTTT
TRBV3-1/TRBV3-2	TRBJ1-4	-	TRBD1	CASSATGQTNEKLFF	TGTGCCAGCAGCGCTACGGGACAGACCAATGAAAAACTGTTTTTT
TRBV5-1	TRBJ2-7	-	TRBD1	CASSDSGGPYEQYF	TGCGCCAGCAGCGATTCAGGGGGTCCTTACGAGCAGTACTTC
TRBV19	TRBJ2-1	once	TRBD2	CASSIWTSGANEQFF	TGTGCCAGCAGTATTTGGACTAGCGGGGCAAATGAGCAGTTCTTC
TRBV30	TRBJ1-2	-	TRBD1	CAWSVRQGGSDGYTF	TGTGCCTGGAGTGTCCGACAGGGGGGTTCTGATGGCTACACCTTC
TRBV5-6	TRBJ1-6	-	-	CASSLGGPSPLHF	TGTGCCAGCAGCTTGGGAGGGCCTTCACCCCTCCACTTT
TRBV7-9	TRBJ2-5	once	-	CASSQGGEQETQYF	TGTGCCAGCAGCCAGGGGGGCGAGCAAGAGACCCAGTACTTC
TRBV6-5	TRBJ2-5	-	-	CASSFGGRETQYF	TGTGCCAGCAGCTTTGGAGGGCGAGAGACCCAGTACTTC
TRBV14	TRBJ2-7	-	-	CASSHPDYTYEQYF	TGTGCCAGCAGCCATCCGGACTACACCTACGAGCAGTACTTC
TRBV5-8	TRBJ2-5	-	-	CASRPAGQWETQYF	TGTGCCAGCAGACCCGCGGGACAGTGGGAGACCCAGTACTTC
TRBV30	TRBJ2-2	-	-	CAWRQDGTGLRGELFF	TGTGCCTGGAGGCAAGACGGCACAGGGCTGAGGGGGGAGCTGTTTTTT
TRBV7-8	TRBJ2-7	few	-	CASSLGLDQRQYF	TGTGCCAGCAGCTTAGGACTAGATCAAAGGCAGTACTTC
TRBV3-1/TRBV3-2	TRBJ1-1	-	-	CASSQVGYPGENTEAFF	TGTGCCAGCAGCCAAGTTGGGTACCCGGGGGAGAACACTGAAGCTTTCTTT
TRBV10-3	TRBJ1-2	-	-	CAISESPDRDYGYTF	TGTGCCATCAGTGAGTCTCCGGACAGAGACTATGGCTACACCTTC
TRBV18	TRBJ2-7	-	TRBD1	CASSPDRGASYEQYF	TGTGCCAGCTCACCCGACAGGGGAGCATCCTACGAGCAGTACTTC
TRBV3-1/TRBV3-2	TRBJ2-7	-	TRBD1	CASSQATTGGRYEQYF	TGTGCCAGCAGCCAAGCTACTACAGGGGGTAGGTACGAGCAGTACTTC
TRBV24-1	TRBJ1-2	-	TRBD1	CATSDQTGDGYTF	TGTGCCACCAGTGACCAGACAGGGGATGGCTACACCTTC
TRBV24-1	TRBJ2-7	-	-	CATAGTGAYEQYF	TGTGCCACGGCAGGGACGGGGGCCTACGAGCAGTACTTC
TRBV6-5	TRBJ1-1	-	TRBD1	CASSYLQGGEAFF	TGTGCCAGCAGTTACCTCCAGGGGGGTGAAGCTTTCTTT
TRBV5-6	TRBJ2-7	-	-	CASSLNRAGRIYEQYF	TGTGCCAGCAGCCTTAATCGGGCGGGGAGGATCTACGAGCAGTACTTC
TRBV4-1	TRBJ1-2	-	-	CASSQDPGNYYGYTF	TGCGCCAGCAGCCAAGATCCAGGGAATTACTATGGCTACACCTTC
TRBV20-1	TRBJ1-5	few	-	CSASVEWGDRPQPQHF	TGCAGTGCTAGTGTTGAATGGGGGGACCGTCCTCAGCCCCAGCATTTT
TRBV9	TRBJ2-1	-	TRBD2	CASSVAGLAGGPTYNEQFF	TGTGCCAGCAGCGTAGCTGGACTAGCGGGGGGCCCCACCTACAATGAGCAGTTCTTC
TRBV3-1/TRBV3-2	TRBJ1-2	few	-	CASSQDLRQLYGYTF	TGTGCCAGCAGCCAAGATCTAAGACAACTCTATGGCTACACCTTC
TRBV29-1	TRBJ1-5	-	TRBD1	CSASTGGNQPQHF	TGCAGCGCCTCGACAGGGGGCAATCAGCCCCAGCATTTT
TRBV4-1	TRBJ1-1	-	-	CASSQVQDTVNTEAFF	TGCGCCAGCAGCCAAGTGCAGGACACAGTTAACACTGAAGCTTTCTTT
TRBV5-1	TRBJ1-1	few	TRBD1	CASSGGTGASDTEAFF	TGCGCCAGCAGCGGGGGGACAGGGGCTTCTGACACTGAAGCTTTCTTT
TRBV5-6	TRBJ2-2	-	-	CASSFVGGANTGELFF	TGTGCCAGCAGCTTCGTGGGGGGAGCGAACACCGGGGAGCTGTTTTTT
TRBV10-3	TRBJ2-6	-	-	CAISDPGFSGANVLTF	TGTGCCATCAGTGATCCAGGGTTTTCCGGGGCCAACGTCCTGACTTTC
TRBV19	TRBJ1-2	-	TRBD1	CASKGQAYGYTF	TGTGCCAGTAAGGGACAGGCTTATGGCTACACCTTC
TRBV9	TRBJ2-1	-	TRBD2	CASSVAPSGGLYYNEQFF	TGTGCCAGCAGCGTAGCCCCTAGCGGGGGGTTATATTACAATGAGCAGTTCTTC
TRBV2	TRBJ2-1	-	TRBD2	CASSGLASYNEQFF	TGTGCCAGCAGTGGACTAGCGTCCTACAATGAGCAGTTCTTC
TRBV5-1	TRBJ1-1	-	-	CASSSQTRGTEAFF	TGCGCCAGCAGCTCTCAGACCAGAGGCACTGAAGCTTTCTTT
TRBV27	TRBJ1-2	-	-	CASSYRSDGGYTF	TGTGCCAGCAGCTACAGGTCCGACGGGGGCTACACCTTC
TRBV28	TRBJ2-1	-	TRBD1	CASSGTGGNNEQFF	TGTGCCAGCAGCGGGACAGGGGGAAACAATGAGCAGTTCTTC
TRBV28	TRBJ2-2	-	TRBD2	CASSLTGGTGELFF	TGTGCCAGCAGTTTAACGGGGGGTACCGGGGAGCTGTTTTTT
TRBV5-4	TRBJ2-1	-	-	CASRTAVGEQFF	TGTGCCAGCAGGACGGCGGTGGGTGAGCAGTTCTTC
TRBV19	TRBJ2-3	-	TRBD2	CASSIGERGYMSGDTQYF	TGTGCCAGTAGTATAGGGGAGCGGGGGTACATGAGTGGGGATACGCAGTATTTT
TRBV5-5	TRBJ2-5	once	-	CASSLGRGHGETQYF	TGTGCCAGCAGCTTGGGGAGGGGCCATGGGGAGACCCAGTACTTC
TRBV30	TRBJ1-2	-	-	CAWSFTTSYGYTF	TGTGCCTGGAGTTTTACAACCTCCTATGGCTACACCTTC
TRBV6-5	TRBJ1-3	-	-	CASSLRDTSGNTIYF	TGTGCCAGCAGTCTCCGGGACACCTCTGGAAACACCATATATTTT
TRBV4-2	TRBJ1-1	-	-	CASSQVTDMNTEAFF	TGTGCCAGCAGCCAGGTCACAGACATGAACACTGAAGCTTTCTTT
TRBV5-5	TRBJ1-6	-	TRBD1	CASSGQGESPLHF	TGTGCCAGCAGCGGACAGGGGGAATCACCCCTCCACTTT
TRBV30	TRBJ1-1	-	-	CAWNREARFDTEAFF	TGTGCCTGGAATCGTGAAGCCCGGTTCGACACTGAAGCTTTCTTT
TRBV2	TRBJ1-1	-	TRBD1	CASRRQGDEAFF	TGTGCCAGCAGGCGACAGGGGGATGAAGCTTTCTTT